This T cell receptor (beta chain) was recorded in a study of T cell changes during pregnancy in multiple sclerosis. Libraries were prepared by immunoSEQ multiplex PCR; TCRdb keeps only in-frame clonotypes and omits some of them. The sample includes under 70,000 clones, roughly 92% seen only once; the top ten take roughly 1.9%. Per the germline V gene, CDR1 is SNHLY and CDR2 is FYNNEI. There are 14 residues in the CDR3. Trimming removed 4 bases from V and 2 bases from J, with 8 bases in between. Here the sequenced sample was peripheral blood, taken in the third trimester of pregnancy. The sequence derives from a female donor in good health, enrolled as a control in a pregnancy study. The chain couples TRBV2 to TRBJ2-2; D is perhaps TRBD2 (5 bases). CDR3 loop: CASSGLANTGELFF. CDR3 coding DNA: TGTGCCAGCAGTGGCCTAGCTAACACCGGGGAGCTGTTTTTT.